A single sample gave rise to the 17 T cell receptor beta chains below, sequenced in a study of molecular identifiers for immune sequencing clone quantification. TCRdb independently ran MiXCR on the PCR reads; one entry per CDR3 protein. Found here are some 8,500 distinct CDR3 sequences, roughly 14% of them singletons; the top ten hold about 1.6%. The source material was naive CD8+ T cells from blood, with Jurkat cell RNA spiked in. Subset defined: FACS-sorted CD8+CD4-CCR7+CD45RA+ naive T cells. Receptors originate from a human donor in good health. Some libraries in this study had Jurkat cell RNA spiked in.

By share, this clonotype ranks as medium-sized. The chain uses TRBV19 and TRBJ2-1; D remains ambiguous. The CDR3 loop spans 15 amino acids. V lost 3 bases and J 5 bases, leaving 14 bases between the germline ends. Germline CDR1 and CDR2: LNHDA and SQIVND (reference sequence). The DNA of the CDR3 is TGTGCCAGTAGTATTACGGGTTATTCGCACAATGAGCAGTTCTTC. Translating it yields CASSITGYSHNEQFF.

This clonotype was seen many times. J is TRBJ2-7 and V is TRBV4-1, with 11 positions matching TRBD2. The germline V gene encodes CDR1 MGHRA and CDR2 YSYEKL. The V and J ends lost 2 bases and 0 bases, in that order; junction bases with no gene match: 9. This CDR3 has 18 amino acids. CDR3 DNA: TGCGCCAGCAGCCAACTCCTAATACTAGCGGGGGACTCCTACGAGCAGTACTTC. This gives the protein CASSQLLILAGDSYEQYF.

In its sample, this clonotype ranks as medium-sized. The V and J genes are TRBV3-1 and TRBJ2-3, with TRBD2 identical over 9 bases. J gave up 0 bases and V 4 bases, and 11 bases lay outside the gene matches. This CDR3 region has 18 residues. Germline V CDR1 and CDR2: LGHDT, YNNKEL (reference sequence). DNA for the CDR3: TGTGCCAGCAGCCGCGATCCGGGACTAGCAGAGAGCACAGATACGCAGTATTTT. It codes for CASSRDPGLAESTDTQYF.

By share, this clonotype counts as medium-sized. The V gene is TRBV7-6, the J gene TRBJ2-3; 12 bases are shared with TRBD2. The CDR3 contains 20 residues. From germline, CDR1 is SGHVS and CDR2 FNYEAQ. V shed 0 bases and J 3 bases; nucleotides not matched to a gene: 13. The CDR3 loop is CASSLAAWASGRAITDTQYF. CDR3 sequence (DNA): TGTGCCAGCAGCTTAGCTGCTTGGGCTAGCGGGAGGGCCATAACAGATACGCAGTATTTT.

Note on this clonotype: Its ends do not fully match the called genes, so a read error is possible. The V and J genes are TRBV7-9 and TRBJ2-1; 7 positions match TRBD1. Germline V gene data show CDR1 as SEHNR and CDR2 as FQNEAQ (reference sequence). This CDR3 spans 14 amino acids. The CDR3 loop is CASSHQDRFNEQLF. The CDR3 DNA follows: TGTGCCAGTAGCCACCAGGACAGGTTCAATGAGCAGCTCTTC.

This clonotype was counted only a few times. CDR3: CSVEAGLYNEQFF. CDR3 sequence (DNA): TGCAGCGTTGAAGCGGGGCTTTACAATGAGCAGTTCTTC. The V gene is TRBV29-1, the J gene TRBJ2-1; D is possibly TRBD1 or TRBD2 (5 bases each). V was shortened by 1 base and J by 4 bases, with 8 bases between the two germline ends. Germline V gene data show CDR1 as SQVTM and CDR2 as ANQGSEA. The length of the CDR3 is 13 residues.

In this sample, this clonotype is medium-sized. The rearrangement links TRBV20-1 to TRBJ2-7; D unresolved. The CDR3 runs to 12 residues. CDR1 and CDR2 from the germline V gene are DFQATT and SNEGSKA (reference sequence). Trimming removed 6 bases at V and 6 bases at J, with 15 bases between. CDR3 loop: CSARRPSGEQYF. CDR3 nucleotides: TGCAGTGCCCGTAGGCCGTCCGGCGAGCAGTACTTC.

By share, this clonotype counts as medium-sized. V and J are TRBV6-2 or TRBV6-3 and TRBJ1-1, with D possibly TRBD1 on 6 matching bases. V was cut by 6 bases and J by 0 bases, with 17 bases left in between. The CDR3 sequence is 16 residues long. The germline V gene encodes CDR1 MNHEY and CDR2 SVGEGT. CDR3 amino acids: CASSIRPGDLNTEAFF. The CDR3 DNA reads TGTGCCAGCAGCATACGGCCAGGGGACCTGAACACTGAAGCTTTCTTT.

This clonotype rates as medium-sized. This rearrangement joins TRBV5-1 to TRBJ2-3; perhaps TRBD1 as D (5 bases). Germline V lookup: CDR1 SGHRS, CDR2 YFSETQ. This CDR3 region has 16 residues. V shed 4 bases and J shed 0 bases, with 15 bases lying between them. CDR3 loop: CASSHATARSTDTQYF. DNA for the CDR3: TGCGCCAGCAGCCACGCGACAGCTAGGAGCACAGATACGCAGTATTTT.

This clonotype is deemed medium-sized. The V call is TRBV7-6, the J call TRBJ2-7; D perhaps matches TRBD2 (6 bases). The CDR3 is 14 amino acids. Germline CDR1 is SGHVS and CDR2 is FNYEAQ. Trimming stripped 5 bases from V and 0 bases from J, with 11 bases between. CDR3 amino acids: CASSPRDSSYEQYF. The CDR3 DNA reads as TGTGCCAGCAGCCCCCGGGACTCCTCCTACGAGCAGTACTTC.

As to this clonotype: This may be a read error, as it is one base from a much larger clone. This chain connects TRBV6-5 to TRBJ2-7, with 12 bases that match TRBD2. CDR3 length equals 18 residues. The J segment lost 4 bases and the V segment lost 2 bases, leaving 12 bases of the junction unmatched. Germline CDR1 reads MNHEY; CDR2 reads SVGAGI. The CDR3 DNA reads as TGTGCCAGCAGTTACAGACTAGCGGGAGAGGGGTATATGTACGAGCAGTACTTC. As protein: CASSYRLAGEGYMYEQYF.

This rearrangement joins TRBV7-9 to TRBJ2-5; no clear D gene. Germline lookup yields CDR1 SEHNR and CDR2 FQNEAQ (reference sequence). The germline V and J ends were trimmed by 11 bases and 4 bases, with 17 bases remaining between them. The CDR3 consists of 13 residues. The CDR3 DNA follows: TGTGCCTCAGTGCCCAGGAATGTAGAGACCCAGTACTTC. As protein: CASVPRNVETQYF.

This clonotype is medium-sized (0.01 to 0.1%) within its sample. The rearrangement joins TRBV7-9 to TRBJ2-3, with TRBD2 matching over 8 bases. Germline CDR1 reads SEHNR; CDR2 reads FQNEAQ (reference sequence). V shed 3 bases, J shed 2 bases, and the junction held 4 bases outside the gene matches. The CDR3 is made up of 15 amino acids. The CDR3 loop reads CASSLGLVHTDTQYF. For the CDR3, the DNA is TGTGCCAGCAGCTTGGGACTAGTCCACACAGATACGCAGTATTTT.

With respect to this clonotype: The junction departs from germline at one end; a sequencing error may be responsible. The chain recombines TRBV6-2 or TRBV6-3 with TRBJ2-7; 8 nucleotides match TRBD2. Germline-derived CDR1 and CDR2 are MNHEY and SVGEGT. This CDR3 has 15 residues. This chain's CDR3 is CASSYSVREGYKQYF. CDR3 nucleotides: TGTGCCAGCAGTTACTCGGTACGGGAGGGTTACAAGCAGTACTTT.

This clonotype ranks as medium-sized. This chain uses TRBV28 with TRBJ2-7, with D possibly TRBD2 on 6 matching bases. V was cut by 1 base and J by 0 bases, with 13 bases left in between. The CDR3 spans 16 residues. Germline CDR1 is MDHEN and CDR2 is SYDVKM. The CDR3 DNA reads TGTGCCAGCAGTTTATATAGGGAGGACAACTCCTACGAGCAGTACTTC. It specifies CASSLYREDNSYEQYF.

About this clonotype: A much larger clone lies one base from this, so it may be a read error. CDR3 amino acids: CSARDIYGGTTNAYYNGQFF. The CDR3, as DNA: TGCAGTGCTAGAGATATTTACGGGGGGACAACCAACGCCTACTACAATGGGCAGTTCTTC. This chain uses TRBV20-1 with TRBJ2-1; possibly TRBD2 for D (7 bases). The CDR3 spans 20 residues. Germline V gene data show CDR1 as DFQATT and CDR2 as SNEGSKA (reference sequence).

Comments on this clonotype: A read error may account for a junction end that differs from germline. The CDR3 here is CASSLQGQRKSIQCF. As DNA, the CDR3 is TGTGCCAGCAGCCTCCAAGGACAGCGCAAAAGCATTCAGTGCTTC. This chain links TRBV7-9 with TRBJ2-4; maybe TRBD1 (6 bases). Germline lookup yields CDR1 SEHNR and CDR2 FQNEAQ (reference sequence). This CDR3 has 15 residues.